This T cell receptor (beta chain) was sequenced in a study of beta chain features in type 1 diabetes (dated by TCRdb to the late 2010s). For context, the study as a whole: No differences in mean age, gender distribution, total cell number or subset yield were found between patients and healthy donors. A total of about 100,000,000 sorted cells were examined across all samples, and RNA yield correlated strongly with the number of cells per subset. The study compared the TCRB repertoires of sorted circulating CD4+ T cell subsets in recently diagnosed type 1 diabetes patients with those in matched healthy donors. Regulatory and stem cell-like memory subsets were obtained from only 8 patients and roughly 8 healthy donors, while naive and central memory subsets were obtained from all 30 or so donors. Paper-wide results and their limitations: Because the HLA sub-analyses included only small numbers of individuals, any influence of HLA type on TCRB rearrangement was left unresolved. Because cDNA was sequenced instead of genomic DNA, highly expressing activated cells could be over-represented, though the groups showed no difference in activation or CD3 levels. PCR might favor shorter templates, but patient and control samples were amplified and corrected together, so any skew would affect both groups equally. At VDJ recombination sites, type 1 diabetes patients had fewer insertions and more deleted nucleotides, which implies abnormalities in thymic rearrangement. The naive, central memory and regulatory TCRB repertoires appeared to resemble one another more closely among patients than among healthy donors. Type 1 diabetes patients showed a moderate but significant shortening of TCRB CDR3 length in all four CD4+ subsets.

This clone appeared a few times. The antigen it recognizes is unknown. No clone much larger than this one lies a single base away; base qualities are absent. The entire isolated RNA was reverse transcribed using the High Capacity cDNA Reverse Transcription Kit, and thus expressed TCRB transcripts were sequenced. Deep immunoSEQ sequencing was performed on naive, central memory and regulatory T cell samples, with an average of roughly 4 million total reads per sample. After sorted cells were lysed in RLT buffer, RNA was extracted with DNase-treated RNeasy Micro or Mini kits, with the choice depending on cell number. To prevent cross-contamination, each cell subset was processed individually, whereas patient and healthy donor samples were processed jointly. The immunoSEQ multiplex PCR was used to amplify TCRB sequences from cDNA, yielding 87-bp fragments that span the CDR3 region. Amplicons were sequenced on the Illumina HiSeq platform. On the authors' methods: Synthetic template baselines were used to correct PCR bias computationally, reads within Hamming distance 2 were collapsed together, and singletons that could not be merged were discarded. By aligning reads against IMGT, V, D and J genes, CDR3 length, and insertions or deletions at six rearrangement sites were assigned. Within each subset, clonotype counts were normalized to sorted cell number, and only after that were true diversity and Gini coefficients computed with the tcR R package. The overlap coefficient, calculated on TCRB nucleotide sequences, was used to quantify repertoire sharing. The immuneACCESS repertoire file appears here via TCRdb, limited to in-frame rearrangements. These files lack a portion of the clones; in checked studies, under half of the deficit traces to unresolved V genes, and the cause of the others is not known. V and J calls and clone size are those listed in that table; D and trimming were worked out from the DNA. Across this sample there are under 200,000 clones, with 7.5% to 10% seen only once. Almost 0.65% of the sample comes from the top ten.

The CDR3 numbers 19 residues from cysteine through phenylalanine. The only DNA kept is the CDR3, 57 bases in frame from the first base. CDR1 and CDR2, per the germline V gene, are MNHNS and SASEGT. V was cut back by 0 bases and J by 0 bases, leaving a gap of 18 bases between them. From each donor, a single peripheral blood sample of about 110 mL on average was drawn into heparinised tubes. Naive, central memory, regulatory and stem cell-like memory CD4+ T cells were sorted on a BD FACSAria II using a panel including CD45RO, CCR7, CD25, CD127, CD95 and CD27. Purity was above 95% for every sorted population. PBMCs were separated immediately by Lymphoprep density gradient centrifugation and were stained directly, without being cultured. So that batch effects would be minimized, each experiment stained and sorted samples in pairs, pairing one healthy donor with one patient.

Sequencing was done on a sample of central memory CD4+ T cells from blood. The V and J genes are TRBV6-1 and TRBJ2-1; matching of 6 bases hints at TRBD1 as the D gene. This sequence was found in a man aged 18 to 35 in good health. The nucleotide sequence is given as TGTGCCAGCAGTGAAGCGGGACACGCCATGGCTCTCTCCTACAATGAGCAGTTCTTC. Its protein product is CASSEAGHAMALSYNEQFF.